The 28 T cell receptor beta chains in this list originate from one sample, sequenced in a study of CD8 T cells in Susac syndrome. Random-hexamer reverse transcription was applied to about 0.45 to 1 ug RNA. Each CDR3 protein is one row after TCRdb ran MiXCR on the immunoSEQ multiplex PCR reads. The sample lists about 190,000 distinct CDR3 sequences, about 91% occurring once. Sequenced material: CD4+ T cells from PBMCs. The receptors stem from a human donor with Susac syndrome.

Here the CDR3 reads CASGGGYNEQFF. CDR3 nucleotides: TGTGCCAGCGGGGGCGGATACAATGAGCAGTTCTTC. The chain links TRBV3-1 to TRBJ2-1; TRBD1 might be the D (6 bases). Trimming pared 8 bases from V and 4 bases from J, leaving 9 bases between. Germline V gives CDR1 LGHDT, CDR2 YNNKEL (reference sequence). The CDR3 length is 12 residues.

This chain links TRBV28 with TRBJ2-1; 12 positions agree with TRBD1. The CDR3 runs 15 residues. J lost 7 bases, V lost 10 bases, and 11 bases had no gene match. The germline gives CDR1 MDHEN, CDR2 SYDVKM. CDR3 DNA sequence: TGTGCCACCCTACCGGGACAGGGGGCAGGAAATGAGCAGTTCTTC. This gives the protein CATLPGQGAGNEQFF.

The chain carries TRBV11-2 and TRBJ2-7; the D gene is possibly TRBD2 (7 bases). Germline V gene lookup returns CDR1 SGHAT and CDR2 FQNNGV. The CDR3 consists of 15 residues. The V and J ends lost 0 bases and 2 bases respectively, with 11 bases between them. Written as DNA, the CDR3 is TGTGCCAGCAGCTTAGAGACGGGGGGCCCCTACGAGCAGTACTTC. This gives the protein CASSLETGGPYEQYF.

This chain joins TRBV6-5 and TRBJ1-1; D is ambiguous. CDR3 size: 13 residues. Germline values: CDR1 MNHEY, CDR2 SVGAGI. The ends were cut back, 5 bases at V and 1 base at J, with 8 bases in the middle. The CDR3 DNA sequence: TGTGCCAGCAGTGGCCATAAGAACACTGAAGCTTTCTTT. Protein product: CASSGHKNTEAFF.

The chain combines TRBV3-1 with TRBJ2-1; perhaps D is TRBD1 or TRBD2 (5 bases each). The CDR3 contains 12 residues. With 10 bases removed from V and 6 bases from J, the gap between germline ends came to 13 bases. Looked up from germline, CDR1 is LGHDT and CDR2 is YNNKEL (reference sequence). Written as DNA, the CDR3 is TGTGCCACGGGACGGCCATTCAATGAGCAGTTCTTC. It is translated as CATGRPFNEQFF.

The chain combines TRBV20-1 with TRBJ1-2; 7 bases are a match to TRBD1. Looked up from germline, CDR1 is DFQATT and CDR2 is SNEGSKA (reference sequence). The CDR3 length is 11 residues. Trimming took 6 bases from V and 6 from J; bases not matched to a gene: 4. CDR3 DNA sequence: TGCAGTGCCAGACAGGGACATGGCTACACCTTC. As protein: CSARQGHGYTF.

V is TRBV20-1 and J is TRBJ1-1; weak D call: TRBD1 (6 bases). CDR3 size: 19 residues. The germline CDR1 and CDR2 sequences are DFQATT and SNEGSKA (reference sequence). For the CDR3, the DNA is TGCAGGGGGGCGGGAGCAGGGGAAGTGCGGATGTATGGTAACACTGAAGCTTTCTTT. Protein sequence: CRGAGAGEVRMYGNTEAFF.

The V gene is TRBV27, the J gene TRBJ1-2, with D possibly TRBD1 on 5 matching bases. The CDR3 has 13 residues. Between the trimmed V and J ends, which lost 2 bases and 7 bases, there was a span of 11 bases. CDR1 is MNHEY, CDR2 SMNVEV, per germline (reference sequence). The CDR3 is CASSLRGSVGYTF. The CDR3 DNA reads as TGTGCCAGCAGTTTAAGGGGCTCCGTTGGCTACACCTTC.

The J gene is TRBJ1-1, the V gene TRBV19; D is undetermined. Germline V gene lookup returns CDR1 LNHDA and CDR2 SQIVND (reference sequence). This CDR3 contains 15 residues. V was trimmed by 4 bases and J by 3 bases, leaving 15 bases between them. The CDR3 DNA reads TGTGCCAGTAGTAAAAGGACCCTCGGGGACACTGAAGCTTTCTTT. Translation gives CASSKRTLGDTEAFF.

The chain recombines TRBV2 with TRBJ2-1; the D is unclear. Germline assignment: CDR1 SNHLY and CDR2 FYNNEI. Trimming cost V 7 bases and J 8 bases, with 21 bases left between them. CDR3 length: 15 amino acids. CDR3: CASNLLGNPQHEQFF. DNA of the CDR3: TGTGCCAGCAATTTGCTGGGAAATCCCCAGCATGAGCAGTTCTTC.

The V and J genes are TRBV15 and TRBJ1-4, with a possible D match to TRBD1 (6 bases). This CDR3 has 13 amino acids. Trimming pared 1 base from V and 8 bases from J, leaving 8 bases between. The V gene's germline CDR1 is LNHNV and CDR2 YYDKDF (reference sequence). The CDR3 region has the DNA TGTGCCACCAGCAGAGTAACAGGGGAAAAACTGTTTTTT. This encodes CATSRVTGEKLFF.

In regard to this clonotype: Its ends do not fully match the called genes, so a read error is possible. V and J are TRBV20-1 and TRBJ2-5; D may be TRBD1 or TRBD2 (6 bases each). The germline CDR1 and CDR2 sequences are DFQATT and SNEGSKA (reference sequence). This CDR3 has 15 residues. The CDR3 DNA reads as TGCAGTGCTAGAAGAATGGCCGGGGGCCAAGGGACCCAGTACTTC. It specifies CSARRMAGGQGTQYF.

This clonotype was recorded once. The genes are TRBV5-1 and TRBJ2-7; D is uncertain. CDR1 SGHRS and CDR2 YFSETQ come from the germline V gene. This CDR3 comprises 13 residues. The V end was cut by 4 bases, the J end by 3 bases, with 11 bases between. DNA of the CDR3: TGCGCCAGCAGCCCCCCAACTCGCTACGAGCAGTACTTC. Protein product: CASSPPTRYEQYF.

The gene calls are TRBV27 and TRBJ2-5, with 9 positions matching TRBD2. V was clipped by 3 bases and J by 2 bases; unmatched bases: 7. Germline CDR1 reads MNHEY; CDR2 reads SMNVEV (reference sequence). This CDR3 contains 16 residues. In DNA, the CDR3 is TGTGCCAGCAGTTTGGGCGGGGGGGGGTTGCAAGAGACCCAGTACTTC. It translates to CASSLGGGGLQETQYF.

The chain joins TRBV7-3 to TRBJ1-1; possible D gene TRBD1, 5 bases. In germline, CDR1 is SGHTA, CDR2 FQGTGA. The CDR3 extends over 14 amino acids. Between the trimmed V and J ends, which lost 5 bases and 0 bases, there was a span of 10 bases. CDR3 bases: TGTGCCAGCAGCCCGGGACTTCTGAACACTGAAGCTTTCTTT. This gives the protein CASSPGLLNTEAFF.

The chain joins TRBV4-1 to TRBJ2-3; D might be TRBD1 or TRBD2, each matching 6 bases. V was shortened by 1 base and J by 2 bases, with 13 bases between the two germline ends. Germline CDR1 is MGHRA and CDR2 is YSYEKL. This CDR3 region has 16 residues. CDR3 nucleotides: TGCGCCAGCAGCCAAGGACGGGGGCGGGTCACAGATACGCAGTATTTT. As protein: CASSQGRGRVTDTQYF.

The chain recombines TRBV11-2 with TRBJ2-5, with 9 bases matching TRBD2. The germline V gene has CDR1 SGHAT and CDR2 FQNNGV. The V and J ends lost 5 bases and 6 bases, in that order; junction bases with no gene match: 10. This CDR3 spans 15 amino acids. CDR3 in amino acids: CASSQGTSKVQTQYF. The CDR3 nucleotides are TGTGCCAGCAGCCAGGGGACTAGCAAAGTACAGACCCAGTACTTC.

This chain connects TRBV20-1 to TRBJ1-4, with D maybe TRBD1 (5 bases). CDR3 size: 15 residues. V was pared by 1 base and J by 3 bases, with 12 bases between. Germline V gene sequence: CDR1 DFQATT, CDR2 SNEGSKA (reference sequence). CDR3 protein: CSARAPSGANEKLFF. In DNA, the CDR3 is TGCAGTGCTAGAGCCCCTTCGGGGGCTAATGAAAAACTGTTTTTT.

The chain carries TRBV29-1 and TRBJ1-1, with 9 bases aligning to TRBD1. The CDR3 consists of 15 residues. V shed 3 bases and J 4 bases; nucleotides not matched to a gene: 9. In germline, CDR1 is SQVTM, CDR2 ANQGSEA. The CDR3 region has the DNA TGCAGCGTTGAGGTACCGGGACAGGGAGTCACTGAAGCTTTCTTT. This encodes CSVEVPGQGVTEAFF.

The rearrangement joins TRBV20-1 to TRBJ1-6; D might be TRBD1 (6 bases). Trimming removed 1 base at V and 13 bases at J, with 8 bases between. The CDR3 contains 11 residues. The germline V gene encodes CDR1 DFQATT and CDR2 SNEGSKA (reference sequence). CDR3 loop: CSARAQGPLHF. CDR3 coding DNA: TGCAGTGCTAGAGCTCAGGGGCCCCTCCACTTT.

This chain connects TRBV11-2 to TRBJ2-5, with D possibly matching TRBD2 (6 bases). Germline CDR1 reads SGHAT; CDR2 reads FQNNGV. The CDR3 covers 12 residues. V lost 5 bases, J lost 7 bases, and 11 bases lay in between. The CDR3 protein is CASSRLGGTQYF. The CDR3 nucleotides are TGTGCCAGCAGCCGCCTCGGGGGGACCCAGTACTTC.

The chain employs TRBV6-2 or TRBV6-3 and TRBJ2-7; TRBD1 is a possible D gene (5 bases). The V and J ends lost 6 bases and 0 bases respectively, with 15 bases between them. Looked up from germline, CDR1 is MNHEY and CDR2 is SVGEGT. The CDR3 spans 15 residues. Here the CDR3 reads CASRYGHGSSYEQYF. The CDR3 DNA reads TGTGCCAGCAGGTATGGACACGGAAGCTCCTACGAGCAGTACTTC.

This clonotype turned up a few times. The rearrangement links TRBV30 to TRBJ1-5; the D is unclear. V lost 3 bases to trimming and J lost 1 base, with 4 bases between them. The CDR3 sequence is 12 residues long. Germline V CDR1 and CDR2: GTSNPN, SVGIG (reference sequence). Here the CDR3 reads CAWSGSNQPQHF. The CDR3 coding sequence is TGTGCCTGGAGCGGGAGCAATCAGCCCCAGCATTTT.

The chain couples TRBV20-1 to TRBJ2-7; unclear D gene. Between the trimmed V and J ends, which lost 6 bases and 3 bases, there was a span of 15 bases. The V gene's germline CDR1 is DFQATT and CDR2 SNEGSKA (reference sequence). The CDR3 covers 13 residues. This CDR3 is CSAPMDANYEQYF. The DNA of the CDR3 is TGCAGTGCACCTATGGACGCGAACTACGAGCAGTACTTC.

This chain uses TRBV6-5 with TRBJ1-1, with D possibly TRBD1 on 6 matching bases. The CDR3 loop spans 15 amino acids. V dropped 4 bases and J dropped 4 bases, with 16 bases sitting between them. Per the germline V gene, CDR1 is MNHEY and CDR2 is SVGAGI. CDR3 DNA sequence: TGTGCCAGCAGTTTCCAGACAGGAATTGGCACTGAAGCTTTCTTT. It specifies CASSFQTGIGTEAFF.

This chain joins TRBV20-1 and TRBJ1-1, with D tentatively TRBD1 (5 bases). CDR1 and CDR2 (germline): DFQATT, SNEGSKA (reference sequence). The CDR3 has 14 amino acids. The V end lost 3 bases, the J end lost 4 bases, and 15 bases lay between the germline ends. The CDR3 sequence: CSARSTQAGTEAFF. In nucleotides, the CDR3 is TGCAGTGCTAGGTCGACACAGGCGGGCACTGAAGCTTTCTTT.

V usage is TRBV13 and J usage is TRBJ1-2; 8 bases map to TRBD1. Germline CDR1 and CDR2: PRHDT and FYEKMQ (reference sequence). The CDR3 extends over 13 amino acids. V lost 3 bases to trimming and J lost 7 bases; unmatched junction nucleotides: 4. The CDR3 sequence is CASSFRGLGGYTF. In DNA form, the CDR3 reads TGTGCCAGCAGCTTCAGGGGGCTTGGTGGCTACACCTTC.

The chain carries TRBV6-2 or TRBV6-3 and TRBJ2-3; 13 bases agree with TRBD2. The V and J ends lost 10 bases and 4 bases, in that order; junction bases with no gene match: 11. CDR3 length equals 16 residues. Per the germline V gene, CDR1 is MNHEY and CDR2 is SVGEGT. Here the CDR3 DNA reads TGTGCCACCCGACCTGGACTAGCGGGAGTGTCAGATACGCAGTATTTT. Its translation is CATRPGLAGVSDTQYF.